This TCR beta chain was profiled in a study of cytomegalovirus exposure and HLA in healthy donors. Trimming shortened V by 0 bases and J by 1 base, and 9 bases separated the two germline ends. The CDR3 covers 15 residues. Germline V gene sequence: CDR1 MNHEY, CDR2 SMNVEV (reference sequence). Use of 60 Vbeta and 13 Jbeta primers characterized the PCR. Using immunoSEQ multiplex PCR, the repertoire was profiled, and TCRdb retains in-frame clones only, with some absent. This sample's table has approximately 110,000 clones. This clonotype was sampled from a man aged 30 to 39 in good health and CMV-seronegative. The sequenced sample consisted of PBMCs. The gene calls are TRBV27 and TRBJ1-2; the D gene is possibly TRBD1 (5 bases). CDR3 sequence: CASSLSWQGNYGYTF. CDR3 DNA: TGTGCCAGCAGTTTATCGTGGCAGGGTAACTATGGCTACACCTTC.